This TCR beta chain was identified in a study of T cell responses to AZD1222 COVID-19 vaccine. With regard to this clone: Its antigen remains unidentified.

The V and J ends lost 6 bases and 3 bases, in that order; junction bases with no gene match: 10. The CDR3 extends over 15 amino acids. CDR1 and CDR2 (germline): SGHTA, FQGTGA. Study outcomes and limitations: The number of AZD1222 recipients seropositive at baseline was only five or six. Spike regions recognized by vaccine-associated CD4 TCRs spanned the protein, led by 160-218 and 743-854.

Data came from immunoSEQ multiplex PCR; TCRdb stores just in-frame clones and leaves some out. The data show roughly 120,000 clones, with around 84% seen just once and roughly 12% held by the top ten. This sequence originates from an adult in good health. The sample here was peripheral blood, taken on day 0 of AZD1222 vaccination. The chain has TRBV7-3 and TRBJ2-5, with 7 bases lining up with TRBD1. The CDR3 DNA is TGTGCCAGCAGTCAAATGACAGGGCCCAAAGAGACCCAGTACTTC. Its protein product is CASSQMTGPKETQYF.